This TCR beta chain was captured by sequencing in a study of cytomegalovirus exposure and HLA in healthy donors. V dropped 5 bases and J dropped 6; count of bases not matched to a gene: 6. The CDR3 is 14 amino acids. Germline V gives CDR1 SGHTA, CDR2 FQGNSA. The PCR made use of 60 Vbeta and 13 Jbeta primers. The protocol was immunoSEQ multiplex PCR, while the TCRdb copy is restricted to in-frame clones and leaves out a portion. This table holds some 170,000 clones, 82% found once. Comment on this clone: Distinct nucleotide sequences in the sample also encode this CDR3.

The clonotype originates from a man aged 45-65 years in good health and CMV-seropositive. Sequenced input: PBMCs. The rearrangement links TRBV7-2 to TRBJ2-3, with TRBD2 identical over 9 bases. CDR3 amino acids: CASSRLAGDDTQYF. For the CDR3, the DNA is TGTGCCAGCAGCCGTTTAGCGGGGGATGATACGCAGTATTTT.